The present entry profiles one T cell receptor beta chain with its context. Its target is not known. This specimen comes from a study of CD8 T cells in ankylosing spondylitis. Trimming took 5 bases from V and 3 from J; bases not matched to a gene: 11. The CDR3 has 16 amino acids. Germline V lookup: CDR1 MNHEY, CDR2 SMNVEV (reference sequence). Study observations and caveats: Blood from ankylosing spondylitis patients appeared to carry a characteristic eight-variant TCR beta motif.

Quantitative 5'-RACE with molecular barcodes produced the TCR beta libraries. TCRdb itself ran the 5' RACE reads through MiXCR, one entry per CDR3 protein. The repertoire holds about 160,000 distinct CDR3 sequences, with around 16% as singletons. Sequenced material: blood, either unsorted or a sorted T cell fraction (not recorded which). The sequence was obtained from a male donor with ankylosing spondylitis or in good health (not recorded which). The chain links TRBV27 to TRBJ2-3, with TRBD2 identical over 7 bases. The CDR3 sequence: CASSPSESGGTDTQYF. CDR3 DNA sequence: TGTGCCAGCAGTCCCTCTGAGTCGGGAGGAACAGATACGCAGTATTTT.